These 22 T cell receptor beta chains were all obtained from the same sample, sequenced in a study of OX40 agonist ivuxolimab in advanced cancers. Data came from immunoSEQ multiplex PCR; TCRdb stores just in-frame clones and leaves some out. This sample has about 43,000 clones; approximately 86% occur once, and the top ten carry about 15%. This specimen consisted of CD4+ or CD8+ T cells sorted from blood, obtained in a trial of the OX40 agonist ivuxolimab. These receptors were obtained from an adult with an advanced solid tumor such as melanoma, head and neck, liver or kidney cancer.

The V gene is TRBV5-4, the J gene TRBJ2-7, with 8 positions matching TRBD2. CDR1 and CDR2 (germline): SGHNT, YYREEE (reference sequence). The length of the CDR3 is 15 residues. The ends lost 0 bases at V and 5 bases at J; junction bases unmatched: 7. The CDR3 bases are TGTGCCAGCAGCTTGGTGTCTAGCGGGTCCGACGAGCAGTACTTC. Its protein is CASSLVSSGSDEQYF.

This clone has only a few counts. The rearrangement links TRBV7-9 to TRBJ2-5, with 11 bases aligning to TRBD2. Germline V lookup: CDR1 SEHNR, CDR2 FQNEAQ (reference sequence). There are 18 residues in the CDR3. After removal of 1 base from V and 0 bases from J, the junction contained 7 bases not matched to a gene. CDR3 region: CASSLVLALAGDQETQYF. For the CDR3, the DNA is TGTGCCAGCAGCTTAGTATTGGCACTAGCGGGGGACCAAGAGACCCAGTACTTC.

A word on this clone: Additional DNA sequences in this sample encode the identical CDR3. The chain joins TRBV25-1 to TRBJ2-5, with no clear D. This CDR3 has 10 residues. Trimming left V 8 bases short and J 2 bases short, with 3 bases between. Germline V gene data show CDR1 as MGHDK and CDR2 as SYGVNS. CDR3: CASGQETQYF. The CDR3 region has the DNA TGTGCCAGCGGACAAGAGACCCAGTACTTC.

The rearrangement links TRBV5-1 to TRBJ1-5, with D unresolved. The CDR3 is 15 amino acids. Germline CDR1 and CDR2: SGHRS and YFSETQ. Trimming pared 0 bases from V and 3 bases from J, leaving 10 bases between. The CDR3 region is CASSLEGGFNQPQHF. As DNA, the CDR3 is TGCGCCAGCAGCTTGGAAGGCGGGTTCAATCAGCCCCAGCATTTT.

V usage is TRBV11-2 and J usage is TRBJ2-7; D is unresolved. Germline CDR1 SGHAT, CDR2 FQNNGV. Trimming took 2 bases from V and 5 from J, leaving 10 bases between them. This CDR3 has 13 amino acids. The CDR3 reads CASSLFITHEQYV. The CDR3 nucleotides read TGTGCCAGCAGCTTATTCATTACTCACGAGCAGTACGTC.

The DNA for the CDR3 is TGTGCCAGCAGCTTTGCAGCAGGGGGCAGACAAGAGACCCAGTACTTC. Encoded protein: CASSFAAGGRQETQYF. The chain carries TRBV7-2 and TRBJ2-5, with 8 bases fitting TRBD1. The germline CDR1 and CDR2 sequences are SGHTA and FQGNSA. This CDR3 has 16 amino acids. J lost 2 bases, V lost 3 bases, and 8 bases had no gene match. Together with reference TRBV7-2 and TRBJ2-5, the CDR3 gives the full variable domain: GAGVSQSPSNKVTEKGKDVELRCDPISGHTALYWYRQSLGQGLEFLIYFQGNSAPDKSGLPSDRFSAERTGGSVSTLTIQRTQQEDSAVYLCASSFAAGGRQETQYFGPGTRLLVL.

The chain uses TRBV7-9 and TRBJ1-2; maybe TRBD1 (6 bases). The germline V and J ends were trimmed by 1 base and 3 bases, with 15 bases remaining between them. CDR1 and CDR2 from the germline V gene are SEHNR and FQNEAQ (reference sequence). The CDR3 spans 16 residues. CDR3 nucleotides: TGTGCCAGCAGCTTAGAAAACAGGGAATTGGACTATGGCTACACCTTC. Its protein is CASSLENRELDYGYTF.

The rearrangement uses TRBV30 and TRBJ1-1; D may be TRBD1 (6 bases). The CDR3 covers 13 residues. Germline values: CDR1 GTSNPN, CDR2 SVGIG (reference sequence). V was shortened by 7 bases and J by 0 bases, with 12 bases between the two germline ends. The CDR3 DNA is TGTGCCTACTCGACAGGAATGAACACTGAAGCTTTCTTT. This gives the protein CAYSTGMNTEAFF.

The chain is built from TRBV6-5 and TRBJ2-5; 11 bases fit TRBD2. This CDR3 spans 16 amino acids. Germline V gives CDR1 MNHEY, CDR2 SVGAGI. V lost 0 bases to trimming and J lost 4 bases; unmatched junction nucleotides: 4. DNA of the CDR3: TGTGCCAGCAGTTACTCGAGCCTAGCGGGGGGAGAGACCCAGTACTTC. Translated: CASSYSSLAGGETQYF.

This chain links TRBV13 with TRBJ2-5; no clear D gene. V lost 0 bases to trimming and J lost 5 bases, with 13 bases between them. Germline V gene sequence: CDR1 PRHDT, CDR2 FYEKMQ (reference sequence). The CDR3 consists of 15 residues. For the CDR3, the DNA is TGTGCCAGCAGCTTAGGGACTCGGTGGTCGGAGACCCAGTACTTC. It is translated as CASSLGTRWSETQYF.

The chain recombines TRBV27 with TRBJ2-1, with 10 bases that match TRBD2. CDR1 MNHEY and CDR2 SMNVEV come from the germline V gene (reference sequence). The V and J ends lost 7 bases and 0 bases, in that order; junction bases with no gene match: 15. The CDR3 contains 19 residues. CDR3 DNA: TGTGCCAGCAAGGTCGGGACTAGCGTCATAATGAGCTCCTACAATGAGCAGTTCTTC. This encodes CASKVGTSVIMSSYNEQFF.

The chain is built from TRBV9 and TRBJ1-1; the D is unclear. CDR3 length: 12 residues. The germline V and J ends were trimmed by 0 bases and 8 bases, with 8 bases remaining between them. CDR1 and CDR2 from the germline V gene are SGDLS and YYNGEE. CDR3 sequence: CASSVGGREAFF. The CDR3 nucleotides read TGTGCCAGCAGCGTAGGAGGCAGGGAAGCTTTCTTT.

The V gene is TRBV6-1, the J gene TRBJ2-3; D is possibly TRBD1 (6 bases). The CDR3 spans 15 residues. V lost 9 bases and J lost 2, with 18 bases in between. Germline CDR1 MNHNS, CDR2 SASEGT. For the CDR3, the DNA is TGTGCCAGTAACGTGAACAGGGCATTCACAGATACGCAGTATTTT. Its translation: CASNVNRAFTDTQYF.

The rearrangement links TRBV2 to TRBJ2-2; a weak D match, TRBD2 (5 bases). Germline V gives CDR1 SNHLY, CDR2 FYNNEI. The CDR3 has 14 amino acids. Trimming shortened V by 2 bases and J by 5 bases, and 9 bases separated the two germline ends. CDR3 bases: TGTGCCAGCAGTGAATTAAGGGAGACCGGGGAGCTGTTTTTT. Translating gives CASSELRETGELFF.

The chain employs TRBV9 and TRBJ2-4; D might be TRBD1 (7 bases). The CDR3 is made up of 16 amino acids. Germline values: CDR1 SGDLS, CDR2 YYNGEE. V was cut by 4 bases and J by 2 bases, with 16 bases left in between. CDR3 region: CASSYAQGGSKNIQYF. The CDR3 DNA sequence: TGTGCCAGCAGCTACGCGCAGGGGGGATCCAAAAACATTCAGTACTTC.

This chain connects TRBV7-9 to TRBJ2-6, with D perhaps being TRBD1 or TRBD2 (5 bases each). This CDR3 is 17 amino acids long. Germline CDR1 and CDR2: SEHNR and FQNEAQ (reference sequence). Trimming cost V 0 bases and J 0 bases, with 9 bases left between them. The CDR3 DNA sequence: TGTGCCAGCAGCTTAGCGGGGGATTACTCTGGGGCCAACGTCCTGACTTTC. This codes for CASSLAGDYSGANVLTF.

This sequence joins TRBV5-1 and TRBJ1-3; TRBD1 might be the D (5 bases). Per the germline V gene, CDR1 is SGHRS and CDR2 is YFSETQ. V shed 3 bases and J shed 0 bases, with 10 bases lying between them. This CDR3 has 15 amino acids. Here the CDR3 reads CASSWVGDSGNTIYF. The CDR3 DNA follows: TGCGCCAGCAGCTGGGTGGGGGACTCTGGAAACACCATATATTTT.

This rearrangement joins TRBV11-2 to TRBJ1-1; no firm D call. Trimming removed 0 bases at V and 4 bases at J, with 12 bases between. CDR1 and CDR2 (germline): SGHAT, FQNNGV. The CDR3 has 15 residues. CDR3 in DNA: TGTGCCAGCAGCTTAGACGCAGCGGCGGGCACTGAAGCTTTCTTT. Translation gives CASSLDAAAGTEAFF.

The chain joins TRBV19 to TRBJ2-1; 12 nucleotides match TRBD2. This CDR3 region has 17 residues. CDR1 is LNHDA and CDR2 is SQIVND in the germline V gene (reference sequence). The ends lost 3 bases at V and 4 bases at J; junction bases unmatched: 7. CDR3 nucleotide sequence: TGTGCCAGTAGTATTCGACTAGCGGGGGTCCCTTACAATGAGCAGTTCTTC. Translation: CASSIRLAGVPYNEQFF.

The chain links TRBV6-1 to TRBJ1-4; D is ambiguous. Trimming removed 6 bases from V and 4 bases from J, with 12 bases in between. Germline V gives CDR1 MNHNS, CDR2 SASEGT. This CDR3 region has 14 residues. CDR3 coding DNA: TGTGCCAGCAGGAAAGAGGGAGGTAATGAAAAACTGTTTTTT. It translates to CASRKEGGNEKLFF.

This chain uses TRBV6-6 with TRBJ2-3; D tentatively fits TRBD1 or TRBD2 (5 bases each). The germline CDR1 and CDR2 sequences are MNHNY and SVGAGI (reference sequence). Trimming shortened V by 5 bases and J by 6 bases, and 15 bases separated the two germline ends. This CDR3 comprises 14 residues. CDR3 region: CASSGTRGMDTQYF. The CDR3 coding sequence is TGTGCCAGCAGTGGGACCCGGGGAATGGATACGCAGTATTTT.

This clone was found once. The rearrangement links TRBV6-5 to TRBJ2-5; 7 nucleotides align to TRBD1. The CDR3 consists of 15 residues. Looked up from germline, CDR1 is MNHEY and CDR2 is SVGAGI. Losses at the gene ends were 8 bases for V and 4 bases for J; bases not matched to a gene: 13. This CDR3 is CASSPSGNRGETQYF. The CDR3 region has the DNA TGTGCCAGCTCCCCATCCGGGAACAGGGGAGAGACCCAGTACTTC.